The following is a T cell receptor beta chain sequence with its context. The antigen it recognizes is unknown. This may be a read error: a much more frequent sequence differs by one nucleotide. Reading the label with the study, this specimen's treatment or condition is: approximately nine-day PBMC culture with coronavirus spike peptide pools or control peptides (ViraFEST assay). The ViraFEST assay was used in the study, in which antigen-specific T cells were expanded with peptide pools and expanded clonotypes were subsequently identified by TCR sequencing. The positive SARS-CoV-2 PCR tests of the convalescent patients were dated from March to December 2020, before the Alpha, Beta and Delta variants emerged in the United States. Each well held approximately 2 million PBMCs cultured in IMDM containing approximately 5% human AB serum and 10 IU/ml IL-2, with 8 to 10 ug/ml peptide pools added. Half of the culture medium was replaced with fresh IL-2-containing medium on days 3 and 7. After around 10 days of culture, CD4+ T cells were isolated by negative selection with the EasySep CD4+ T cell isolation kit. Ficoll-Paque Plus gradient centrifugation was used to isolate PBMCs from whole blood, and the isolated PBMCs were then either used fresh or cryopreserved at -140C. In general, triplicate wells were set up for every culture condition.

The CDR3 holds 14 amino acids from the cysteine to the phenylalanine. Only the CDR3 portion is preserved as DNA: 42 bases, with reading frame beginning at the first base. The CDR1 and CDR2 encoded by the germline V gene (reference sequence) are DFQATT and SNEGSKA. Deletion took 3 bases off V and 11 bases off J, with a span of 20 bases between the germline ends. The protocol used for the library was PCR. DNA from cultured CD4+ T cells was subjected to TCR sequencing with the Oncomine TCR Beta short-read assay at the Johns Hopkins FTIC core. The QIAamp micro DNA kit was used to extract genomic DNA from the cultured CD4+ T cells. The Oncomine TCR Beta libraries from cultured CD4+ T cells were pooled using unique dual indexes and then sequenced on an Illumina iSeq 100. The study's processing was this. Non-productive sequences were removed, and CDR3s that did not start with C, did not end with F or W, or were shorter than 7 amino acids were discarded. The MANAFEST web application identified antigen-specific clonotypes by comparing peptide-stimulated wells against reference wells and other culture wells. For a clone to be called positive, the clone needed an FDR below 0.05, an odds ratio above 5, and a productive frequency above 0.1% in at least two of three replicate wells. A clonotype counted as cross-reactive if it showed significant expansion both in the SARS-CoV-2 spike wells and in at least one common cold coronavirus spike condition. Using R version 3.6.1, CDR3 homology was evaluated through Levenshtein distances (stringdist) along with unrooted phylogenetic trees (ape). The public reads were reprocessed in TCRdb via fastp at Q25 and MiXCR, keeping in-frame beta chains. Each entry merges the rows of one CDR3 protein and shows their most common DNA and genes. The V and J calls shown here were made by TCRdb, not taken from the authors' results. The sample table lists over 10,000 distinct CDR3 sequences, less than 55% of them with a count of one. The ten largest clones represent roughly 6.9% of the sample.

The source of the sample is a study of vaccination and CD4 T cells after COVID-19 (dated by TCRdb to 2022 to 2024). Study-wide context: SARS-CoV-2 positivity had been established in the convalescent patients by nasal swab PCR, and mild disease was recorded in several of these patients and severe disease in one. Overlapping spike peptide pools from SARS-CoV-2 and from the common cold coronaviruses HCoV-NL63, HCoV-OC43 and HCoV-229E were used as culture stimuli. The spike-specific CD4+ TCR repertoire was compared before and after mRNA vaccination in 10 to 11 COVID-19 convalescent patients and 4 infection-naive healthy vaccine recipients. In the convalescent cohort there were six males and four females, among whom were two Hispanic individuals, seven Caucasians, two Asians and one multiracial person. Two doses of either the Pfizer-BioNTech BNT162b2 vaccine (n=8) or the Moderna mRNA-1273 vaccine (n=2) were administered to participants. Control cultures used a CEFX viral epitope pool as positive control, an HIV-1 Nef peptide pool as negative control, or no peptide. Post-COVID blood samples were collected from convalescent patients a median of around 100 days after diagnosis, with a range of roughly 30 to 161 days. Post-vaccine blood samples were collected a median of about 72 days after the second vaccine dose, ranging from roughly 12 to 250 days.

General study outcomes and caveats: Among the post-vaccine SARS-CoV-2-reactive clones in convalescent patients, a median approximately 90% showed up only after vaccination, which suggests vaccine-specific priming. Nearly all vaccine-specific clones in convalescent patients (304 of 307) were mono-reactive for SARS-CoV-2 spike rather than cross-reactive with common cold coronaviruses. The median count of SARS-CoV-2-reactive clonotypes went up from some 23 after infection to a few dozen after vaccination, although the change was not significant. Relatively few convalescent patients were included in the study, and early timepoints after natural infection were not analyzed.

The material sequenced was CD4+ T cells from blood, cultured in vitro. The TCR comes from a human donor who had recovered from COVID-19. This sequence uses TRBV20-1 and TRBJ2-4; the D call is possibly TRBD1 or TRBD2, each sharing 6 bases. The nucleotide sequence reads as follows: TGCAGTGCTAGCCCCAGTGGGGGGCGATCAGTTCAGTACTTC. Translation gives CSASPSGGRSVQYF.